The clone carrying this T cell receptor (beta chain) was observed at least ten times. No antigen is known for it. This specimen comes from a study of blood T cells in healthy people across ages. Study results and caveats: The study lacked donor CMV status, which possibly confounded expanded clonotype changes.

Alongside a J-beta primer mix, a sample-barcoded 5' primer served in a second PCR lasting about 7 to 11 cycles. TCRdb re-called the 5' RACE reads through MiXCR, storing one row per CDR3 protein. This sample has roughly 1.5 million distinct CDR3 sequences, with roughly 43% found just once. The CDR3 has 15 amino acids. CDR1 and CDR2 from the germline V gene are SGHRS and YFSETQ. V lost 4 bases to trimming and J lost 2 bases, with 16 bases between them. This clonotype was sampled from a woman aged 18-35 years in good health. The sequencing input was blood. The chain has TRBV5-1 and TRBJ2-7; maybe TRBD1 (6 bases). This CDR3 is CASSVTGTKTYEQYF. The CDR3 DNA reads TGCGCCAGCAGCGTTACAGGGACAAAGACCTACGAGCAGTACTTC. The full variable domain, rest sourced from reference TRBV5-1 and TRBJ2-7, is KAGVTQTPRYLIKTRGQQVTLSCSPISGHRSVSWYQQTPGQGLQFLFEYFSETQRNKGNFPGRFSGRQFSNSRSEMNVSTLELGDSALYLCASSVTGTKTYEQYFGPGTRLTVT.